The 32 T cell receptor beta chains below come from one sample, sequenced in a study of cytomegalovirus exposure and HLA in healthy donors. PCR was performed using 60 Vbeta and 13 Jbeta primers. TCRdb's table, derived via immunoSEQ multiplex PCR, lists solely in-frame clones and lacks some. In the table there are over 100,000 clones, under 75% of which are singletons. Sequenced material: PBMCs. The receptors were sampled from a woman aged 40 to 50 in good health and CMV-seronegative.

This clone was seen a few times. The chain combines TRBV2 with TRBJ1-2; the D is unclear. V gave up 3 bases and J gave up 7 bases, with 15 bases separating them. CDR3 length: 14 residues. Germline V lookup: CDR1 SNHLY, CDR2 FYNNEI. The CDR3 nucleotides read TGTGCCAGCAGTGATTTACGGGAGGGAGGTGGCTACACCTTC. Translation gives CASSDLREGGGYTF.

In its sample, this clone was seen once. The genes are TRBV19 and TRBJ2-3; 7 bases fit TRBD1. V lost 3 bases and J lost 2; bases outside the gene matches: 5. This CDR3 has 15 amino acids. Germline V gene lookup returns CDR1 LNHDA and CDR2 SQIVND (reference sequence). The CDR3 is CASSMGQRNTDTQYF. The CDR3, as DNA: TGTGCCAGTAGTATGGGACAGCGAAACACAGATACGCAGTATTTT.

The chain recombines TRBV6-1 with TRBJ1-1; unclear D gene. Trimming pared 6 bases from V and 7 bases from J, leaving 9 bases between. Per germline, CDR1 MNHNS and CDR2 SASEGT. The CDR3 is 11 residues long. CDR3 in amino acids: CASRLDNEAFF. The DNA for the CDR3 is TGTGCCAGCAGGTTAGATAATGAAGCTTTCTTT.

This clone was seen only a few times. The chain couples TRBV2 to TRBJ1-2; TRBD1 agrees at 7 bases. Germline-derived CDR1 and CDR2 are SNHLY and FYNNEI. Germline trimming cut 4 bases from V and 6 bases from J; bases unmatched to any gene: 11. The CDR3 length is 15 residues. The CDR3 bases are TGTGCCAGCAGTGTAGAAGGGGGCCAGCTGAATGGCTACACCTTC. Encoded protein: CASSVEGGQLNGYTF.

The genes are TRBV5-1 and TRBJ2-1, with 11 bases that match TRBD2. Germline loops: CDR1 SGHRS, CDR2 YFSETQ. The V and J ends lost 5 bases and 5 bases, in that order; junction bases with no gene match: 6. The CDR3 is made up of 15 amino acids. The CDR3 spells CASRYSGGDHNEQFF. The CDR3 nucleotides read TGCGCCAGCAGGTATAGCGGGGGGGACCACAATGAGCAGTTCTTC. Based on the CDR3 plus reference TRBV5-1 and TRBJ2-1, the full variable domain is KAGVTQTPRYLIKTRGQQVTLSCSPISGHRSVSWYQQTPGQGLQFLFEYFSETQRNKGNFPGRFSGRQFSNSRSEMNVSTLELGDSALYLCASRYSGGDHNEQFFGPGTRLTVL.

The chain has TRBV6-4 and TRBJ1-2, with no clear D. CDR1 is MRHNA, CDR2 SNTAGT, per germline. CDR3 length: 13 residues. V was pared by 5 bases and J by 2 bases, with 9 bases between. CDR3 coding DNA: TGTGCCAGCAGTCTAGGCAGAAACTATGGCTACACCTTC. It specifies CASSLGRNYGYTF.

The rearrangement links TRBV6-5 to TRBJ2-5, with D perhaps matching TRBD1 (6 bases). The end of the DNA aligns better with TRBJ2-7, so the J call may be wrong. The germline V gene has CDR1 MNHEY and CDR2 SVGAGI. The CDR3 runs to 14 residues. CDR3 sequence: CASSYSGGSYEQYF. Written as DNA, the CDR3 is TGTGCCAGCAGTTACTCAGGGGGAAGCTACGAGCAGTACTTC.

The rearrangement joins TRBV19 to TRBJ1-2; tentatively, D is TRBD1 (6 bases). The CDR3 runs 16 residues. The germline CDR1 and CDR2 sequences are LNHDA and SQIVND (reference sequence). Between the trimmed V and J ends, which lost 2 bases and 0 bases, there was a span of 13 bases. CDR3 sequence: CASSIPNRQANYGYTF. The CDR3 nucleotides are TGTGCCAGTAGTATACCAAATCGACAGGCTAACTATGGCTACACCTTC.

The V and J genes are TRBV5-1 and TRBJ2-7, with 7 bases lining up with TRBD1. V trimming: 1 base; J trimming: 1 base; junction bases outside the gene matches: 2. The CDR3 is 14 amino acids. Germline V gene data show CDR1 as SGHRS and CDR2 as YFSETQ. CDR3 sequence: CASSLSGGSYEQYF. The CDR3 DNA is TGCGCCAGCAGCTTGTCAGGGGGATCCTACGAGCAGTACTTC. Supplemented by reference TRBV5-1 and TRBJ2-7, the full variable domain reads KAGVTQTPRYLIKTRGQQVTLSCSPISGHRSVSWYQQTPGQGLQFLFEYFSETQRNKGNFPGRFSGRQFSNSRSEMNVSTLELGDSALYLCASSLSGGSYEQYFGPGTRLTVT.

This clone was seen a handful of times. The chain is built from TRBV5-4 and TRBJ1-1; no clear D. The germline V gene has CDR1 SGHNT and CDR2 YYREEE (reference sequence). V lost 4 bases to trimming and J lost 1 base, with 11 bases between them. CDR3 length equals 14 residues. CDR3 nucleotide sequence: TGTGCCAGCAGCGGGATGGCGGGGAACACTGAAGCTTTCTTT. Protein sequence: CASSGMAGNTEAFF.

V and J are TRBV7-2 and TRBJ2-1, with 10 positions matching TRBD1. Looked up from germline, CDR1 is SGHTA and CDR2 is FQGNSA. The ends lost 2 bases at V and 5 bases at J; junction bases unmatched: 9. This CDR3 region has 17 residues. The CDR3 loop reads CASSLLNRDRGDNEQFF. CDR3 DNA: TGTGCCAGCAGCTTATTGAACCGGGACAGGGGTGACAATGAGCAGTTCTTC.

The V call is TRBV5-1, the J call TRBJ1-2; maybe TRBD1 (6 bases). Germline V gene sequence: CDR1 SGHRS, CDR2 YFSETQ. This CDR3 is 17 amino acids long. Trimming shortened V by 0 bases and J by 5 bases, and 20 bases separated the two germline ends. As DNA, the CDR3 is TGCGCCAGCAGCTTGGAATGGGCCAGGGGAGCAGGGTATGGCTACACCTTC. It specifies CASSLEWARGAGYGYTF.

The chain couples TRBV4-1 to TRBJ1-1; D unclear. Germline lookup yields CDR1 MGHRA and CDR2 YSYEKL. The CDR3 loop spans 17 amino acids. The V gene lost 0 bases and the J gene lost 8 bases, with 22 bases spanning the gap. The CDR3: CASSQDPKAEGPPEAFF. DNA of the CDR3: TGCGCCAGCAGCCAAGATCCAAAAGCGGAGGGTCCCCCCGAAGCTTTCTTT.

In regard to this clone: At one end the junction does not follow the germline gene, possibly because of a read error. The chain joins TRBV27 to TRBJ1-2; TRBD1 matches at 9 bases. The CDR3 runs to 14 residues. Germline-derived CDR1 and CDR2 are MNHEY and SMNVEV (reference sequence). As DNA, the CDR3 is TGTGCCAGCAGATACTCACAGGGGGCGGGGGGCTACGCCTTC. It codes for CASRYSQGAGGYAF.

This clone has only a few counts. V and J are TRBV2 and TRBJ1-3; possible D gene TRBD1, 5 bases. The CDR3 covers 13 residues. Germline V CDR1 and CDR2: SNHLY, FYNNEI. Trimming cost V 4 bases and J 5 bases, with 9 bases left between them. The CDR3 DNA sequence: TGTGCCAGCAGTGTAGACAGCAGAAACACCATATATTTT. It yields the protein CASSVDSRNTIYF.

There are a few counts of this clone. This rearrangement joins TRBV6-5 to TRBJ2-1, with D tentatively TRBD1 (6 bases). V lost 5 bases, J lost 4 bases, and 12 bases lay in between. Per germline, CDR1 MNHEY and CDR2 SVGAGI. This CDR3 has 14 amino acids. The CDR3 sequence: CASSETGSYNEQFF. Here the CDR3 DNA reads TGTGCCAGCAGTGAGACAGGTTCATACAATGAGCAGTTCTTC.

The rearrangement links TRBV28 to TRBJ2-7; 9 bases match TRBD1. Germline-derived CDR1 and CDR2 are MDHEN and SYDVKM. This CDR3 comprises 16 residues. Trimming cost V 5 bases and J 3 bases; bases outside gene matches: 11. Here the CDR3 reads CASSVFRGTGIYEQYF. The CDR3 DNA sequence: TGTGCCAGCAGTGTGTTTAGAGGGACAGGGATCTACGAGCAGTACTTC. The full variable domain, in which reference TRBV28 and TRBJ2-7 provide the parts outside the CDR3, is DVKVTQSSRYLVKRTGEKVFLECVQDMDHENMFWYRQDPGLGLRLIYFSYDVKMKEKGDIPEGYSVSREKKERFSLILESASTNQTSMYLCASSVFRGTGIYEQYFGPGTRLTVT.

This clone has a handful of counts. V usage is TRBV18 and J usage is TRBJ2-7; a possible D gene is TRBD1 (5 bases). Per the germline V gene, CDR1 is KGHSH and CDR2 is LQKENI. The V end was cut by 2 bases, the J end by 3 bases, with 14 bases between. The CDR3 has 15 amino acids. The DNA of the CDR3 is TGTGCCAGCTCACCAATGGATCAGGGTGGCTACGAGCAGTACTTC. Translated: CASSPMDQGGYEQYF.

The chain links TRBV28 to TRBJ1-5, with TRBD1 as a possible D gene (6 bases). CDR1 is MDHEN and CDR2 is SYDVKM in the germline V gene. The CDR3 totals 16 residues. V dropped 7 bases and J dropped 9 bases, with 25 bases sitting between them. The CDR3 spells CASNPRGSGGAVPQHF. CDR3 nucleotide sequence: TGTGCCAGCAATCCCCGCGGGTCGGGGGGCGCGGTGCCCCAGCATTTT.

The rearrangement links TRBV27 to TRBJ2-3; D is unclear. This CDR3 contains 15 residues. Trimming removed 5 bases from V and 6 bases from J, with 18 bases in between. CDR1 and CDR2 (germline): MNHEY, SMNVEV (reference sequence). The CDR3 DNA reads TGTGCCAGCAGTCCCCTTACAGAGCTGCTGGATACGCAGTATTTT. As protein: CASSPLTELLDTQYF.

A remark on this clone: The missing conserved phenylalanine or tryptophan at the end of this CDR3 makes a read error likely. No DNA is shown, since the ends of the CDR3 on it are uncertain; the CDR3 is the one TCRdb lists. The chain carries TRBV30 and TRBJ1-2. Germline CDR1 and CDR2: GTSNPN and SVGIG (reference sequence). The CDR3 is 8 amino acids long, termini counted. The CDR3 sequence is CAWRGGPA.

The J gene is TRBJ2-3, the V gene TRBV6-4; D might be TRBD2 (5 bases). V lost 2 bases and J 7 bases, leaving 16 bases between the germline ends. The CDR3 is 15 amino acids. Germline CDR1 is MRHNA and CDR2 is SNTAGT. This CDR3 reads CASSDGGQGYNTQYF. The CDR3 region has the DNA TGTGCCAGCAGTGACGGAGGCCAAGGGTACAATACGCAGTATTTT.

This clone was seen once. The chain couples TRBV5-1 to TRBJ1-2; TRBD1 aligns across 9 bases. The trim removed 4 bases at V and 9 bases at J, leaving 7 bases unmatched. The CDR3 is made up of 13 amino acids. Looked up from germline, CDR1 is SGHRS and CDR2 is YFSETQ. The CDR3 DNA is TGCGCCAGCAGCCGGGGACAGGGTAGAAGCTACACCTTC. Translation: CASSRGQGRSYTF.

The chain uses TRBV10-3 and TRBJ2-2; the match to TRBD2 covers 11 bases. The CDR3 is 17 amino acids. Trimming at V came to 2 bases and at J to 6 bases, leaving 8 bases not matched to a gene. The germline CDR1 and CDR2 sequences are ENHRY and SYGVKD. CDR3 in DNA: TGTGCCATCAGTGAGACTAGCGGGGGCTTAGGGGCCGGGGAGCTGTTTTTT. Its translation: CAISETSGGLGAGELFF.

The chain has TRBV30 and TRBJ2-3; perhaps TRBD1 as D (5 bases). V dropped 3 bases and J dropped 0 bases, with 13 bases sitting between them. The CDR3 is 15 residues long. Germline V CDR1 and CDR2: GTSNPN, SVGIG (reference sequence). CDR3 in amino acids: CAWRWGRVSTDTQYF. DNA of the CDR3: TGTGCCTGGAGATGGGGCAGGGTTAGCACAGATACGCAGTATTTT.

This clone turned up a few times. This rearrangement joins TRBV7-3 to TRBJ2-1; 7 bases agree with TRBD2. The CDR3 is 15 residues long. V trimming: 2 bases; J trimming: 8 bases; junction bases outside the gene matches: 9. Germline loops: CDR1 SGHTA, CDR2 FQGTGA. The CDR3 spells CASSLQPVSGDEQFF. CDR3 DNA sequence: TGTGCCAGCAGCTTACAACCGGTGAGCGGGGATGAGCAGTTCTTC.

CDR3: CAWGDIANTGELFF. CDR3 bases: TGTGCCTGGGGGGACATTGCGAACACCGGGGAGCTGTTTTTT. V is TRBV30 and J is TRBJ2-2; maybe TRBD1 (6 bases). Germline V gene lookup returns CDR1 GTSNPN and CDR2 SVGIG (reference sequence). The V end was cut by 5 bases, the J end by 0 bases, with 10 bases between. The CDR3 totals 14 residues.

The V call is TRBV28, the J call TRBJ1-2; 8 bases are a match to TRBD1. Trimming removed 3 bases from V and 8 bases from J; junction bases left unmatched: 11. The CDR3 extends over 15 amino acids. The V gene's germline CDR1 is MDHEN and CDR2 SYDVKM. CDR3 region: CASSFPVQGARGYTF. In DNA, the CDR3 is TGTGCCAGCAGTTTCCCCGTGCAGGGGGCGCGGGGCTACACCTTC.

The rearrangement joins TRBV30 to TRBJ1-1; D perhaps matches TRBD1 (5 bases). V lost 4 bases and J 0 bases, leaving 18 bases between the germline ends. Germline V gene sequence: CDR1 GTSNPN, CDR2 SVGIG (reference sequence). The CDR3 extends over 16 amino acids. CDR3 bases: TGTGCCTGGACCCCCGGGGGAATCCTCGTGAACACTGAAGCTTTCTTT. Protein product: CAWTPGGILVNTEAFF.

The chain links TRBV4-2 to TRBJ2-1; 9 bases are shared with TRBD1. Germline V gene data show CDR1 as LGHNA and CDR2 as YNFKEQ. CDR3 length: 16 residues. Trimming took 1 base from V and 10 from J; bases not matched to a gene: 11. The CDR3 loop reads CASSQVGTTGGEEQFF. The CDR3 nucleotides are TGTGCCAGCAGCCAAGTGGGGACTACAGGGGGCGAGGAGCAGTTCTTC.

This clone was picked up one time. J is TRBJ2-6 and V is TRBV2, with TRBD1 matching over 8 bases. Germline V gene data show CDR1 as SNHLY and CDR2 as FYNNEI. V was pared by 4 bases and J by 2 bases, with 7 bases of the junction left unmatched. The CDR3 totals 17 residues. The chain's CDR3 is CASSGRQGAAGANVLTF. The CDR3, as DNA: TGTGCCAGCAGTGGGAGGCAGGGGGCGGCTGGGGCCAACGTCCTGACTTTC.

This clone showed up just a few times. The chain carries TRBV11-2 and TRBJ1-1, with 11 bases matching TRBD1. CDR3 length: 14 amino acids. CDR1 is SGHAT and CDR2 is FQNNGV in the germline V gene. The ends lost 0 bases at V and 9 bases at J; junction bases unmatched: 3. CDR3 coding DNA: TGTGCCAGCAGCTTAGAGGGGACAGGGGGGAAAGCTTTCTTT. Translated, it gives CASSLEGTGGKAFF.